Sequencing of this T cell receptor beta chain was carried out in a study of blood T cell repertoires in COVID-19. Study context: COVID-19 samples collected from the United States, Italy and Spain covered acute and convalescent phases. The analysed material was cDNA or gDNA that came from T cells, B-cell-depleted T cells, or PBMCs.

Germline-derived CDR1 and CDR2 are WNHNN and SYGVQD (reference sequence). The CDR3 loop spans 14 amino acids. The V gene lost 0 bases and the J gene lost 5 bases, with 10 bases spanning the gap. This table comes from immunoSEQ multiplex PCR, and its TCRdb copy is limited to in-frame clones, with some not included. The table lists roughly 60,000 clones, more than 70% of them singletons, with roughly 15% in the top ten. Material: peripheral blood. The chain links TRBV10-1 to TRBJ1-1; D is unresolved. The clonotype comes from a man aged 55 to 70 with COVID-19, enrolled during active disease. The CDR3 bases are TGCGCCAGCAGTGAGTCCCCAGGTCGGACTGAAGCTTTCTTT. This codes for CASSESPGRTEAFF.